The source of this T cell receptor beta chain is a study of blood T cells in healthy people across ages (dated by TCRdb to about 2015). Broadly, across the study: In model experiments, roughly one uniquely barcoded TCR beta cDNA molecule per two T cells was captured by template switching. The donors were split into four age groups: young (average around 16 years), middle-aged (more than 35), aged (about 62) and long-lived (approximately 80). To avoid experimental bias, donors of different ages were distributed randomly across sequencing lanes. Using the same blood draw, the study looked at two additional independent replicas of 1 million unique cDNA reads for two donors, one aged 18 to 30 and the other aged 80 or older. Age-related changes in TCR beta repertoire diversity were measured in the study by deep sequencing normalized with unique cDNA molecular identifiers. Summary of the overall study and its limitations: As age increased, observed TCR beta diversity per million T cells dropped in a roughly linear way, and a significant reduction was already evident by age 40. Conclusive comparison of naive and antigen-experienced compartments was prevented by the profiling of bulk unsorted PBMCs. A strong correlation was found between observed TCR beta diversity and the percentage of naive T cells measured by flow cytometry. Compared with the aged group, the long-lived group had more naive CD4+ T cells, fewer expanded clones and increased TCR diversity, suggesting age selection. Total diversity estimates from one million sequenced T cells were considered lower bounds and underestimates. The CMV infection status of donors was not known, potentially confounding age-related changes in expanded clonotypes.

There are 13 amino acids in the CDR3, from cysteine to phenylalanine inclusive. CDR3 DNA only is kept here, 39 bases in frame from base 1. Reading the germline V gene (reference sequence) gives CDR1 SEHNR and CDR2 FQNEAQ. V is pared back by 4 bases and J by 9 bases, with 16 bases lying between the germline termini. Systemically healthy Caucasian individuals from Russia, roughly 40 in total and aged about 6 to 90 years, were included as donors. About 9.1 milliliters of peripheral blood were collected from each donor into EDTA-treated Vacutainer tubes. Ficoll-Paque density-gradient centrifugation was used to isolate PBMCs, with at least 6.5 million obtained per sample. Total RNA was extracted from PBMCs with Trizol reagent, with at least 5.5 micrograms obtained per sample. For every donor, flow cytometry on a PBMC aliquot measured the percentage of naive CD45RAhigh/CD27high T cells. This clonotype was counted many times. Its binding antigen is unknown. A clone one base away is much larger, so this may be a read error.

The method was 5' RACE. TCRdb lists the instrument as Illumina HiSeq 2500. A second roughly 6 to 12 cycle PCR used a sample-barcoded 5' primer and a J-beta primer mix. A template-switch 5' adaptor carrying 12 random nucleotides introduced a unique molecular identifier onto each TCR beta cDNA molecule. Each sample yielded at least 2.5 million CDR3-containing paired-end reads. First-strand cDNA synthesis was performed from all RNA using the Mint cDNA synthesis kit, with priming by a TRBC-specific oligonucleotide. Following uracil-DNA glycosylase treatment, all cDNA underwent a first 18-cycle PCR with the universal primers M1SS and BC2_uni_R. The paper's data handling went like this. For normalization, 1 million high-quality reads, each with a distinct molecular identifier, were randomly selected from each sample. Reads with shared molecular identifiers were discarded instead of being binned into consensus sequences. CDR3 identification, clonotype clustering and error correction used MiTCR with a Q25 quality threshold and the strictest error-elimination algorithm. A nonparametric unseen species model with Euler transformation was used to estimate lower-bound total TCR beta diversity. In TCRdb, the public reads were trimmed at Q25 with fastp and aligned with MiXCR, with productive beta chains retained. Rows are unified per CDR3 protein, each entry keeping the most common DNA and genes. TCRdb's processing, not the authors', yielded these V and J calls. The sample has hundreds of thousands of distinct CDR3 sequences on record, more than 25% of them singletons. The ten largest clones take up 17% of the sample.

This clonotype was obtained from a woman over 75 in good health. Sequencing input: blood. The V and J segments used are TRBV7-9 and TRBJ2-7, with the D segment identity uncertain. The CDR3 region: CASSSRIRLGQYF. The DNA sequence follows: TGTGCCAGCAGCTCCAGGATCCGACTCGGGCAGTACTTC. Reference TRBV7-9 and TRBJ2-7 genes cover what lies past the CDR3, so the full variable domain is DTGVSQNPRHKITKRGQNVTFRCDPISEHNRLYWYRQTLGQGPEFLTYFQNEAQLEKSRLLSDRFSAERPKGSFSTLEIQRTEQGDSAMYLCASSSRIRLGQYFGPGTRLTVT.